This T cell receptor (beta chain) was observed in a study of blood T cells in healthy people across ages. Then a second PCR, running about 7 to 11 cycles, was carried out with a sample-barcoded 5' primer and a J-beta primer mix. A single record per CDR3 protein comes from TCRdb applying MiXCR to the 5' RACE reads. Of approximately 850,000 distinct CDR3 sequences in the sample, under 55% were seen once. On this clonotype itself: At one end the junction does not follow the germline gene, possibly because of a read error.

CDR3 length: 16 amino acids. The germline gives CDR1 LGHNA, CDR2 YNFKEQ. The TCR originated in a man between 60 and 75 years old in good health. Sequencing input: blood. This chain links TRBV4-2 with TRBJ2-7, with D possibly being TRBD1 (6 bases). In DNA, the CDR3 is TGTGCCAGCAGCAAAGAACGGACAGCGAACTCCTACGAGCAGTACTTC. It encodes CASSKERTANSYEQYF.